Listed here are 5 T cell receptor beta chains from one sample, sequenced in a study of shared clonotypes between healthy human individuals. Sequenced by immunoSEQ multiplex PCR; TCRdb stores in-frame clones only, minus some. Of 550,000 to 850,000 clones in the sample, over 55% were seen once. Input material: memory CD4+ T cells sorted from blood. Subset noted: CD45RA-negative fraction. All receptors come from a woman aged 25-40 years in good health.

V and J are TRBV19 and TRBJ2-1; maybe TRBD1 (6 bases). V was pared by 4 bases and J by 8 bases, with 12 bases between. The CDR3 sequence is 13 residues long. The germline CDR1 and CDR2 sequences are LNHDA and SQIVND (reference sequence). CDR3 loop: CASSNTGSHEQFF. For the CDR3, the DNA is TGTGCCAGTAGTAATACAGGGAGCCATGAGCAGTTCTTC. The full variable domain, completed using reference TRBV19 and TRBJ2-1, is DGGITQSPKYLFRKEGQNVTLSCEQNLNHDAMYWYRQDPGQGLRLIYYSQIVNDFQKGDIAEGYSVSREKKESFPLTVTSAQKNPTAFYLCASSNTGSHEQFFGPGTRLTVL.

Remarks on this clone: Other DNA sequences in this sample translate to the same CDR3. CDR3: CASSPRQGREQYF. As DNA, the CDR3 is TGTGCCAGCTCACCCCGACAGGGGCGGGAGCAGTACTTC. The chain is built from TRBV18 and TRBJ2-7; 8 bases fit TRBD1. The length of the CDR3 is 13 residues. Germline-derived CDR1 and CDR2 are KGHSH and LQKENI. Trimming cost V 3 bases and J 7 bases; bases outside gene matches: 5.

The chain is built from TRBV2 and TRBJ2-7; 10 bases match TRBD1. The germline V gene has CDR1 SNHLY and CDR2 FYNNEI. The CDR3 is 15 residues long. V was pared by 8 bases and J by 3 bases, with 10 bases of the junction left unmatched. The CDR3 spells CASSREGQGYYEQYF. The CDR3 DNA is TGTGCCAGCTCCCGGGAGGGACAGGGGTACTACGAGCAGTACTTC.

The chain recombines TRBV19 with TRBJ2-3; the D gene is possibly TRBD1 (6 bases). The CDR3 is made up of 13 amino acids. Deletions cut 6 bases from V and 4 bases from J, with 11 bases between. Per the germline V gene, CDR1 is LNHDA and CDR2 is SQIVND (reference sequence). The CDR3 sequence: CASSPTGSDTQYF. The CDR3 DNA is TGTGCCAGTAGCCCAACAGGGTCAGATACGCAGTATTTT.

As to this clone: The junction departs from germline at one end; a sequencing error may be responsible. J is TRBJ2-7 and V is TRBV5-1; 9 bases line up with TRBD2. This CDR3 has 14 residues. Germline V gene lookup returns CDR1 SGHRS and CDR2 YFSETQ. This CDR3 reads CASSSLRTSAQRGF. As DNA, the CDR3 is TGCGCCAGCAGCTCCCTCAGGACTAGCGCGCAGCGGGGCTTC.